Below are 24 T cell receptor beta chains sequenced from a single sample in a study of patients and donors after allogeneic stem cell transplantation. A single record per CDR3 protein comes from TCRdb applying MiXCR to the RT-PCR reads. The sample lists 400,000 to 500,000 distinct CDR3 sequences, 15% to 20% seen once, with about 7% in the top ten. The sample consisted of blood, either unsorted or a sorted T cell fraction (not recorded which). These receptors were obtained from a human donor who was either an allogeneic HSCT recipient or a stem cell or donor lymphocyte infusion donor (not recorded which). It is not recorded whose cells these are; they may come from a transplant donor.

This clonotype was found a few times. V and J are TRBV7-6 and TRBJ2-1; 13 bases align to TRBD2. The CDR3 length is 18 residues. The germline V gene has CDR1 SGHVS and CDR2 FNYEAQ. The V segment lost 1 base and the J segment 8 bases; nucleotides outside the gene matches: 11. CDR3 amino acids: CASSLVYKLAGGLYEQFF. In DNA, the CDR3 is TGTGCCAGCAGCTTAGTCTACAAACTAGCGGGGGGGTTATATGAGCAGTTCTTC.

The chain links TRBV7-9 to TRBJ1-1; maybe TRBD1 (5 bases). Germline lookup yields CDR1 SEHNR and CDR2 FQNEAQ (reference sequence). This CDR3 is built from 16 residues. V lost 5 bases and J 3 bases, leaving 19 bases between the germline ends. The CDR3 bases are TGTGCCAGCAGCCCCGGGATGGGGGACGGGGACACTGAAGCTTTCTTT. As protein: CASSPGMGDGDTEAFF.

This clonotype was seen a handful of times. This chain links TRBV3-1 with TRBJ2-5; D unresolved. CDR1 and CDR2 (germline): LGHDT, YNNKEL (reference sequence). The CDR3 covers 12 residues. Between the trimmed V and J ends, which lost 1 base and 7 bases, there was a span of 7 bases. The CDR3 DNA is TGTGCCAGCAGCCAAGGAGTAGGGACCCAGTACTTC. Translating gives CASSQGVGTQYF.

This clonotype was seen more than once but under ten times. The chain recombines TRBV3-1 with TRBJ2-4; 10 bases are shared with TRBD1. This CDR3 contains 12 residues. CDR1 and CDR2 from the germline V gene are LGHDT and YNNKEL (reference sequence). The V gene end was trimmed by 4 bases and the J gene end by 15 bases; junction bases not matched to a gene: 6. CDR3 nucleotide sequence: TGTGCCAGCAGCCCTGGGACAGGGGTTCTGTACTTC. It codes for CASSPGTGVLYF.

This clonotype was seen ten or more times. DNA for the CDR3: TGCAGTGCTAGAGATGTTACGGGAGTCCCTCAAGCTAATACGCAGTATTTT. The encoded protein is CSARDVTGVPQANTQYF. The chain carries TRBV20-1 and TRBJ2-3, with D possibly TRBD2 on 6 matching bases. The CDR3 is 17 residues long. Germline-derived CDR1 and CDR2 are DFQATT and SNEGSKA (reference sequence). V lost 0 bases, J lost 7 bases, and 23 bases lay in between.

This clonotype was seen more than once but under ten times. The rearrangement links TRBV4-1 to TRBJ2-3; D possibly matches TRBD1 or TRBD2 (5 bases each). CDR3 length equals 15 residues. The V gene's germline CDR1 is MGHRA and CDR2 YSYEKL. Trimming shortened V by 3 bases and J by 5 bases, and 15 bases separated the two germline ends. CDR3 in amino acids: CASSHREWVGDTQYF. The DNA for the CDR3 is TGCGCCAGCAGCCACAGGGAGTGGGTCGGAGATACGCAGTATTTT.

The chain has TRBV2 and TRBJ2-1; D uncertain. The CDR3 has 11 amino acids. Germline CDR1 is SNHLY and CDR2 is FYNNEI. Trimming took 3 bases from V and 9 from J, leaving 6 bases between them. The CDR3 sequence is CASSEEFEQFF. The CDR3 bases are TGTGCCAGCAGTGAGGAATTTGAGCAGTTCTTC.

This clonotype was observed a handful of times. The genes are TRBV18 and TRBJ1-3; D not certain. V gave up 3 bases and J gave up 2 bases, with 17 bases separating them. The CDR3 is 17 amino acids. Germline CDR1 reads KGHSH; CDR2 reads LQKENI. The CDR3 spells CASSPNRLPGTGNTIYF. For the CDR3, the DNA is TGTGCCAGCTCACCTAATCGTCTGCCGGGAACTGGAAACACCATATATTTT. Looking up the rest from reference TRBV18 and TRBJ1-3 gives the full variable domain: NAGVMQNPRHLVRRRGQEARLRCSPMKGHSHVYWYRQLPEEGLKFMVYLQKENIIDESGMPKERFSAEFPKEGPSILRIQQVVRGDSAAYFCASSPNRLPGTGNTIYFGEGSWLTVV.

The CDR3 region is CSTKEGAEGPLHF. The CDR3 coding sequence is TGCAGCACCAAAGAGGGGGCGGAAGGACCCCTCCACTTT. J is TRBJ1-6 and V is TRBV29-1, with TRBD1 identical over 7 bases. The CDR3 runs to 13 residues. The trim removed 8 bases at V and 12 bases at J, leaving 13 bases unmatched. Germline V gene lookup returns CDR1 SQVTM and CDR2 ANQGSEA.

This clonotype showed up many times. V is TRBV7-2 and J is TRBJ1-2; the D is unclear. The CDR3 runs 13 residues. The germline CDR1 and CDR2 sequences are SGHTA and FQGNSA. Trimming shortened V by 5 bases and J by 6 bases, and 13 bases separated the two germline ends. CDR3 sequence (DNA): TGTGCCAGCAGCCAGGATTTGCTGGATGGCTACACCTTC. Its protein product is CASSQDLLDGYTF.

J is TRBJ2-6 and V is TRBV5-1, with 9 bases aligning to TRBD1. The CDR3 has 16 residues. With 3 bases clipped from V and 4 bases from J, the junction kept 5 bases outside the gene matches. Germline V lookup: CDR1 SGHRS, CDR2 YFSETQ. The CDR3 DNA follows: TGCGCCAGCAGCTCCGGACAGGGGACCGGGGCCAACGTCCTGACTTTC. It codes for CASSSGQGTGANVLTF.

The table lists this clonotype with a few counts. The chain has TRBV4-3 and TRBJ2-5, with TRBD1 matching over 7 bases. Germline lookup yields CDR1 LGHNA and CDR2 YSLEER. The V segment lost 1 base and the J segment 5 bases; nucleotides outside the gene matches: 13. This CDR3 has 17 amino acids. The CDR3 sequence: CASSQGQGFGVGETQYF. CDR3 DNA sequence: TGCGCCAGCAGCCAAGGACAGGGTTTTGGGGTTGGGGAGACCCAGTACTTC.

The chain joins TRBV19 to TRBJ2-2; D is ambiguous. V was shortened by 9 bases and J by 5 bases, with 13 bases between the two germline ends. The CDR3 is 13 amino acids. Germline CDR1 is LNHDA and CDR2 is SQIVND (reference sequence). Here the CDR3 reads CASSGPTTGELFF. The CDR3 nucleotides read TGTGCCAGCTCCGGGCCAACGACCGGGGAGCTGTTTTTT.

V is TRBV5-5 and J is TRBJ1-5; 8 bases map to TRBD1. The CDR3 is 15 amino acids. Trimming cost V 3 bases and J 1 base; bases outside gene matches: 3. Germline V gene data show CDR1 as SGHKS and CDR2 as YYEKEE (reference sequence). The CDR3: CASSWTGSSNQPQHF. In DNA, the CDR3 is TGTGCCAGCAGCTGGACAGGGTCCAGCAATCAGCCCCAGCATTTT.

This clonotype was detected ten times or more. The rearrangement joins TRBV5-1 to TRBJ1-1, with D possibly being TRBD1 (6 bases). The germline V gene has CDR1 SGHRS and CDR2 YFSETQ. V gave up 2 bases and J gave up 5 bases, with 16 bases separating them. The CDR3 length is 15 residues. The CDR3 DNA reads TGCGCCAGCAGCTTCCAGTTGAGGGGGGAGACTGAAGCTTTCTTT. Protein product: CASSFQLRGETEAFF.

The chain combines TRBV6-1 with TRBJ2-7, with D possibly being TRBD1 (6 bases). The CDR3 has 13 residues. Trimming took 3 bases from V and 3 from J, leaving 9 bases between them. From germline, CDR1 is MNHNS and CDR2 SASEGT. The chain's CDR3 is CASSDQGFYEQYF. The CDR3 DNA reads TGTGCCAGCAGTGATCAGGGGTTCTACGAGCAGTACTTC.

In this sample, this clonotype turned up many times. The V and J genes are TRBV12-3 or TRBV12-4 and TRBJ2-1, with a weak D call TRBD1 (6 bases). The CDR3 consists of 14 residues. Trimming pared 5 bases from V and 7 bases from J, leaving 15 bases between. The CDR3 spells CASSGRGVKNEQFF. CDR3 DNA: TGTGCCAGCAGTGGCAGGGGAGTTAAGAATGAGCAGTTCTTC.

The chain recombines TRBV20-1 with TRBJ2-1, with D possibly matching TRBD2 (6 bases). The CDR3 is 13 amino acids. Per germline, CDR1 DFQATT and CDR2 SNEGSKA (reference sequence). V was trimmed by 5 bases and J by 4 bases, leaving 12 bases between them. The CDR3 region is CSALTSSYNEQFF. The CDR3 DNA reads TGCAGTGCTCTTACTAGCTCGTACAATGAGCAGTTCTTC.

This clonotype occurred a few times. J is TRBJ2-7 and V is TRBV21-1; the D call TRBD2 from the table was never checked on the DNA. TRBV21-1 represents a pseudogene. This CDR3 is 17 amino acids long. CDR3 nucleotide sequence: TGTGCCAGGAGAGAGGACCCTCAAAGACTTGGATCCTACGAGCAGTACTTC. It specifies CARREDPQRLGSYEQYF.

This clonotype showed up just a few times. The chain carries TRBV7-3 and TRBJ2-5, with D possibly matching TRBD2 (5 bases). Germline V gene data show CDR1 as SGHTA and CDR2 as FQGTGA. The ends were cut back, 3 bases at V and 0 bases at J, with 14 bases in the middle. CDR3 length: 16 residues. CDR3 DNA: TGTGCCAGCAGCTTTTGGGCTAGCCTGTACCAAGAGACCCAGTACTTC. Encoded protein: CASSFWASLYQETQYF. Using reference TRBV7-3 and TRBJ2-5 for the parts outside the CDR3, the full variable domain is GAGVSQTPSNKVTEKGKYVELRCDPISGHTALYWYRQSLGQGPEFLIYFQGTGAADDSGLPNDRFFAVRPEGSVSTLKIQRTERGDSAVYLCASSFWASLYQETQYFGPGTRLLVL.

This chain links TRBV6-8 with TRBJ2-7; TRBD2 is a possible D gene (6 bases). The CDR3 consists of 16 residues. Germline values: CDR1 MNHGY, CDR2 SAAAGT. The V and J ends lost 0 bases and 2 bases respectively, with 14 bases between them. The CDR3: CASSYSRGTATYEQYF. CDR3 DNA: TGTGCCAGCAGTTACTCCCGCGGGACCGCTACCTACGAGCAGTACTTC.

This clonotype was picked up many times. This chain links TRBV12-3 or TRBV12-4 with TRBJ1-5, with 7 bases lining up with TRBD1. The CDR3 runs 13 residues. Trimming took 6 bases from V and 3 from J; bases not matched to a gene: 2. CDR3 in amino acids: CASSRGYNQPQHF. In DNA, the CDR3 is TGTGCCAGCAGCAGGGGGTACAATCAGCCCCAGCATTTT.

The chain joins TRBV25-1 to TRBJ1-2; D unclear. In germline, CDR1 is MGHDK, CDR2 SYGVNS. The CDR3 runs to 12 residues. V lost 11 bases, J lost 4 bases, and 14 bases lay in between. The CDR3 reads CASERRGYGYTF. The CDR3 region has the DNA TGTGCCTCGGAACGACGGGGCTATGGCTACACCTTC.

As concerns this clonotype: Its ends do not fully match the called genes, so a read error is possible. The CDR3 coding sequence is TGTGCCACCACAGTGGGGGAAAGGTTTGGTGAGCAGTTTTTC. Its protein product is CATTVGERFGEQFF. V and J are TRBV25-1 and TRBJ2-1, with D tentatively TRBD1 or TRBD2 (5 bases each). This CDR3 region has 14 residues. CDR1 and CDR2 from the germline V gene are MGHDK and SYGVNS.